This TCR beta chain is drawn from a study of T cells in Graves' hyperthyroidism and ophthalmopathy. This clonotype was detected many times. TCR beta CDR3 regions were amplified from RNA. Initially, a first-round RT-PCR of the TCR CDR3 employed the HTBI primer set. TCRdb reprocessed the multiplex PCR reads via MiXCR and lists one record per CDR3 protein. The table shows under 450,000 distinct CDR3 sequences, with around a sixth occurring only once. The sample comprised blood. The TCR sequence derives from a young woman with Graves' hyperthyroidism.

The CDR3 region is CASSVGRGNTIYF. The CDR3 coding sequence is TGTGCCAGCAGTGTGGGCCGAGGAAACACCATATATTTT. The chain uses TRBV2 and TRBJ1-3; no clear D. The CDR3 loop spans 13 amino acids. The ends were cut back, 4 bases at V and 4 bases at J, with 8 bases in the middle. Germline values: CDR1 SNHLY, CDR2 FYNNEI.